This TCR beta chain was sequenced for a study of T cells after yellow fever vaccination. Study results and limitations: Secondary responses were weaker yet peaked faster, day 5 versus 15.

TCRdb independently ran MiXCR on the 5' RACE reads; one entry per CDR3 protein. Of some 500,000 distinct CDR3 sequences listed, roughly 13% are singletons. The CDR3 is 13 amino acids. The V end was cut by 6 bases, the J end by 0 bases, with 9 bases between. Worth noting for this clonotype: As yet, its antigen is unknown.

The clonotype comes from a man in his thirties or forties who received the YFV17D yellow fever vaccine. The chain joins TRBV12-3 or TRBV12-4 to TRBJ2-7; no clear D. The starting material was PBMCs, obtained on the day of the yellow fever booster vaccination. The CDR3 bases are TGTGCCAGCAGACACAGTAGCTCCTACGAGCAGTACTTC. Amino acids: CASRHSSSYEQYF.